This TCR beta chain was observed in a study of kidney transplant recipient with SARS-CoV-2 infection. Each CDR3 protein gets one entry after TCRdb re-called the reads with MiXCR. The sample holds fewer than 250,000 distinct CDR3 sequences, around 30% seen once. This CDR3 comprises 14 residues. Trimming took off 2 bases at V and 11 bases at J, with 16 bases between the two ends. Per germline, CDR1 SGHTA and CDR2 FQGNSA. Worth noting for this clonotype: With a much larger clone just one base away, this may be a read error.

The receptor's source is a male patient aged 25 to 39 who had COVID-19 and was a kidney transplant recipient. The graft donor may account for some of the T cells. The sequenced sample was a blood sample, obtained at baseline and between days 110 and 120 from a kidney transplant recipient. V gene TRBV7-2 combines with J gene TRBJ2-1; TRBD2 might be the D (5 bases). CDR3 nucleotides: TGTGCCAGCAGCTTACCCCCACTAGTGGGCAAGCAGTTCTTC. Protein sequence: CASSLPPLVGKQFF.